The 15 T cell receptor beta chains presented below share a single source sample, sequenced in a study of blood T cell repertoires in COVID-19. The protocol was immunoSEQ multiplex PCR, while the TCRdb copy is restricted to in-frame clones and leaves out a portion. The sample includes about 140,000 clones, approximately 82% of them seen just once. The sequencing sample was made of peripheral blood. These receptors all come from a man between 60 and 75 years old who had recovered from COVID-19.

The chain employs TRBV4-2 and TRBJ1-4; no reliable D call. This CDR3 contains 15 residues. Trimming shortened V by 4 bases and J by 5 bases, and 14 bases separated the two germline ends. Per germline, CDR1 LGHNA and CDR2 YNFKEQ. The CDR3, as DNA: TGTGCCAGCAGCCTCCCGACACGGGAGAATGAAAAACTGTTTTTT. It yields the protein CASSLPTRENEKLFF.

The CDR3 loop is CASSPLSPTGTYNEQFF. The CDR3 DNA follows: TGCGCCAGCAGCCCTCTCTCTCCGACAGGGACGTACAATGAGCAGTTCTTC. The genes are TRBV4-3 and TRBJ2-1; 7 bases line up with TRBD1. Germline CDR1 is LGHNA and CDR2 is YSLEER. V was pared by 4 bases and J by 4 bases, with 13 bases of the junction left unmatched. CDR3 length: 17 amino acids.

The V gene is TRBV11-2, the J gene TRBJ2-7, with D perhaps matching TRBD1 (5 bases). The V and J ends lost 0 bases and 4 bases respectively, with 13 bases between them. Germline V gene lookup returns CDR1 SGHAT and CDR2 FQNNGV. The CDR3 loop spans 15 amino acids. CDR3 DNA sequence: TGTGCCAGCAGCTTAGATATAACAGGCAGGTACGAGCAGTACTTC. This gives the protein CASSLDITGRYEQYF.

This clone occurred a few times. V usage is TRBV4-1 and J usage is TRBJ1-5, with 9 bases aligning to TRBD1. CDR1 is MGHRA, CDR2 YSYEKL, per germline. Losses at the gene ends were 4 bases for V and 5 bases for J; bases not matched to a gene: 3. The CDR3 runs to 14 residues. In nucleotides, the CDR3 is TGCGCCAGCAGCCTTACAGGGGGCGATCAGCCCCAGCATTTT. Amino acids: CASSLTGGDQPQHF.

This chain connects TRBV29-1 to TRBJ2-1, with 14 bases identical to TRBD2. Germline CDR1 reads SQVTM; CDR2 reads ANQGSEA. CDR3 size: 15 residues. V was pared by 4 bases and J by 9 bases, with 8 bases of the junction left unmatched. The DNA of the CDR3 is TGCAGCGTTGCCCCGGGACTAGCGGGAGTATCTGAGCAGTTCTTC. Protein product: CSVAPGLAGVSEQFF.

In its sample, this clone was seen many times. The chain carries TRBV4-1 and TRBJ1-2; the match to TRBD1 covers 10 bases. Germline loops: CDR1 MGHRA, CDR2 YSYEKL. The CDR3 sequence is 18 residues long. Trimming removed 0 bases from V and 8 bases from J; junction bases left unmatched: 15. In DNA form, the CDR3 reads TGCGCCAGCAGCCAAGATACGACACCGGGACAGGGGCTAGGAGGCTACACCTTC. Encoded protein: CASSQDTTPGQGLGGYTF.

The rearrangement joins TRBV7-2 to TRBJ1-3; tentatively, D is TRBD1 (5 bases). Germline lookup yields CDR1 SGHTA and CDR2 FQGNSA. The CDR3 loop spans 15 amino acids. The ends were cut back, 3 bases at V and 0 bases at J, with 9 bases in the middle. The CDR3 spells CASSLRQGSGNTIYF. The CDR3 DNA is TGTGCCAGCAGCTTGCGGCAGGGCTCTGGAAACACCATATATTTT.

Written as DNA, the CDR3 is TGTGCCAGCAGTGTACAGGGCACCGGGGAGCTGTTTTTT. Translating gives CASSVQGTGELFF. The chain links TRBV28 to TRBJ2-2; a weak D match, TRBD1 (6 bases). This CDR3 region has 13 residues. The V and J ends lost 5 bases and 4 bases respectively, with 8 bases between them. From germline, CDR1 is MDHEN and CDR2 SYDVKM.

CDR3 region: CASSQGDRGRYGYTF. As DNA, the CDR3 is TGCGCCAGCAGCCAAGGGGACAGGGGGAGGTATGGCTACACCTTC. This chain links TRBV4-3 with TRBJ1-2; 11 nucleotides match TRBD1. In germline, CDR1 is LGHNA, CDR2 YSLEER. The trim removed 1 base at V and 5 bases at J, leaving 3 bases unmatched. The CDR3 covers 15 residues.

V is TRBV13 and J is TRBJ2-2; 7 bases are shared with TRBD1. The ends lost 0 bases at V and 5 bases at J; junction bases unmatched: 3. The length of the CDR3 is 15 residues. Germline CDR1 PRHDT, CDR2 FYEKMQ (reference sequence). CDR3 amino acids: CASSLGRGRTGELFF. The CDR3 nucleotides are TGTGCCAGCAGCTTAGGAAGGGGGCGGACCGGGGAGCTGTTTTTT.

This clone showed up many times. CDR3 loop: CASSQSTGVGEKLFF. The CDR3 DNA reads TGTGCCAGCAGCCAATCGACAGGGGTGGGCGAAAAACTGTTTTTT. The chain couples TRBV3-1 (or the pseudogene TRBV3-2) to TRBJ1-4, with 8 nucleotides matching TRBD1. The length of the CDR3 is 15 residues. V was pared by 2 bases and J by 8 bases, with 7 bases of the junction left unmatched. CDR1 and CDR2 (germline): LGHDT, YNNKEL (reference sequence).

This clone has just a few counts. This chain connects TRBV19 to TRBJ2-6; 8 bases are shared with TRBD1. This CDR3 contains 18 residues. Germline lookup yields CDR1 LNHDA and CDR2 SQIVND (reference sequence). With 6 bases clipped from V and 0 bases from J, the junction kept 10 bases outside the gene matches. The CDR3: CASRDPGQALSGANVLTF. The CDR3 nucleotides read TGTGCCAGTAGAGACCCGGGACAGGCTCTCTCTGGGGCCAACGTCCTGACTTTC.

This clone was counted a single time. The rearrangement links TRBV20-1 to TRBJ2-5; TRBD2 matches 7 bases. Trimming cost V 3 bases and J 5 bases; bases outside gene matches: 9. The CDR3 has 14 residues. The germline V gene encodes CDR1 DFQATT and CDR2 SNEGSKA (reference sequence). In DNA form, the CDR3 reads TGCAGTGCTAGTAGTCCCAGCGGGGTGGAGACCCAGTACTTC. Protein sequence: CSASSPSGVETQYF.

This clone has just one count. The chain recombines TRBV27 with TRBJ2-2, with D perhaps matching TRBD1 (6 bases). From germline, CDR1 is MNHEY and CDR2 SMNVEV (reference sequence). V lost 0 bases, J lost 6 bases, and 14 bases lay in between. The CDR3 covers 16 residues. CDR3 DNA sequence: TGTGCCAGCAGTTTATCGCAGGGGTCCCCCCCCGGGGAGCTGTTTTTT. Amino acid sequence: CASSLSQGSPPGELFF.

This clone was picked up a small number of times. Other DNA sequences in this sample translate to the same CDR3. The rearrangement joins TRBV6-5 to TRBJ1-1; tentatively, D is TRBD1 (5 bases). Germline assignment: CDR1 MNHEY and CDR2 SVGAGI. V lost 2 bases and J lost 1, with 11 bases in between. CDR3 length: 15 residues. CDR3 nucleotide sequence: TGTGCCAGCAGTTACGGCGGGGCCCCGAACACTGAAGCTTTCTTT. Translated, it gives CASSYGGAPNTEAFF.